Following are 22 T cell receptor beta chains from one sample sequenced in a study of T cells in Graves' hyperthyroidism and ophthalmopathy. Researchers took RNA transcripts and amplified the TCR beta CDR3 regions from them. During a first-round RT-PCR of the TCR CDR3, the HTBI primer set was used. From the multiplex PCR reads, TCRdb called clonotypes with MiXCR, one entry per CDR3 protein. The table has about 560,000 distinct CDR3 sequences, roughly a sixth seen once; the top ten hold 18%. The sample taken for sequencing was blood. All receptors derive from a woman aged 18-30 years with Graves' hyperthyroidism.

The sample holds many counts of this clonotype. V usage is TRBV3-1 and J usage is TRBJ1-2, with 8 bases that match TRBD1. V was pared by 5 bases and J by 4 bases, with 6 bases of the junction left unmatched. This CDR3 region has 14 residues. Germline-derived CDR1 and CDR2 are LGHDT and YNNKEL (reference sequence). The CDR3 region is CASSSHQGAYGYTF. Written as DNA, the CDR3 is TGTGCCAGCAGCTCCCATCAGGGGGCCTATGGCTACACCTTC.

The V call is TRBV20-1, the J call TRBJ2-2; maybe TRBD1 (6 bases). The CDR3 length is 13 residues. The V end lost 7 bases, the J end lost 6 bases, and 15 bases lay between the germline ends. From germline, CDR1 is DFQATT and CDR2 SNEGSKA (reference sequence). The CDR3 region is CSVSQGPPGELFF. Here the CDR3 DNA reads TGCAGTGTTTCTCAGGGGCCGCCCGGGGAGCTGTTTTTT.

This clonotype showed up many times. The rearrangement joins TRBV20-1 to TRBJ2-1; D unclear. Per the germline V gene, CDR1 is DFQATT and CDR2 is SNEGSKA (reference sequence). Deletions cut 1 base from V and 4 bases from J, with 20 bases between. The CDR3 loop spans 17 amino acids. CDR3 DNA sequence: TGCAGTGCTAGAGGGATACAGCCTGATCGGGTTTACAATGAGCAGTTCTTC. Amino acids: CSARGIQPDRVYNEQFF.

The table lists this clonotype with many counts. The V call is TRBV18, the J call TRBJ2-7; D ambiguous. V lost 0 bases and J 2 bases, leaving 8 bases between the germline ends. In germline, CDR1 is KGHSH, CDR2 LQKENI. This CDR3 is built from 14 residues. In DNA form, the CDR3 reads TGTGCCAGCTCACCACCGGAACAGCCCTACGAGCAGTACTTC. Protein: CASSPPEQPYEQYF.

Ten or more counts support this clonotype. The chain has TRBV12-3 or TRBV12-4 and TRBJ2-7, with D possibly TRBD2 on 7 matching bases. Between the trimmed V and J ends, which lost 6 bases and 3 bases, there was a span of 18 bases. This CDR3 contains 15 residues. The CDR3 loop is CASSLGGGRGYEQYF. CDR3 in DNA: TGTGCCAGCAGCCTAGGGGGGGGCAGGGGCTACGAGCAGTACTTC.

The table lists this clonotype with many counts. V is TRBV13 and J is TRBJ2-1; 10 bases line up with TRBD2. CDR1 and CDR2 (germline): PRHDT, FYEKMQ (reference sequence). The CDR3 consists of 15 residues. V shed 1 base and J 6 bases; nucleotides not matched to a gene: 3. The CDR3 sequence is CASSLALAGVNEQFF. The CDR3 DNA follows: TGTGCCAGCAGCTTAGCGCTAGCGGGGGTCAATGAGCAGTTCTTC.

V gene TRBV20-1 combines with J gene TRBJ2-6; the D gene is possibly TRBD1 (6 bases). In germline, CDR1 is DFQATT, CDR2 SNEGSKA (reference sequence). V was clipped by 5 bases and J by 1 base, with 18 bases between them. This CDR3 has 17 amino acids. The CDR3 loop is CSALTGISPSGANVLTF. The CDR3 coding sequence is TGCAGTGCTTTAACAGGGATATCCCCTTCTGGGGCCAACGTCCTGACTTTC.

The CDR3 DNA sequence: TGTGCCACCAGCAGAGGATTTCGAGATCTGTTTTTT. Residues: CATSRGFRDLFF. V usage is TRBV15 and J usage is TRBJ2-2; D is unclear. Germline CDR1 and CDR2: LNHNV and YYDKDF (reference sequence). CDR3 length: 12 residues. V lost 1 base and J lost 14, with 11 bases in between.

This clonotype was detected only a few times. J is TRBJ2-7 and V is TRBV10-3; 9 nucleotides agree with TRBD1. From germline, CDR1 is ENHRY and CDR2 SYGVKD. The CDR3 extends over 14 amino acids. Trimming took 8 bases from V and 5 from J; bases not matched to a gene: 10. CDR3 protein: CAISLGTGPNEQYF. The CDR3 nucleotides read TGTGCCATCTCTCTCGGGACAGGGCCCAACGAGCAGTACTTC.

A few counts support this clonotype. The chain recombines TRBV5-1 with TRBJ2-1, with 7 bases that match TRBD2. Per the germline V gene, CDR1 is SGHRS and CDR2 is YFSETQ. After removal of 3 bases from V and 3 bases from J, the junction contained 3 bases not matched to a gene. This CDR3 contains 14 residues. As DNA, the CDR3 is TGCGCCAGCAGCTCGGGACTAATCTACAATGAGCAGTTCTTC. It yields the protein CASSSGLIYNEQFF.

The rearrangement uses TRBV18 and TRBJ1-1; D is unclear. The germline V gene has CDR1 KGHSH and CDR2 LQKENI. The CDR3 has 14 amino acids. The V end lost 6 bases, the J end lost 0 bases, and 11 bases lay between the germline ends. The chain's CDR3 is CASSPIGLNTEAFF. Written as DNA, the CDR3 is TGTGCCAGCTCCCCCATTGGGCTGAACACTGAAGCTTTCTTT.

This clonotype was found many times. The chain employs TRBV12-3 or TRBV12-4 and TRBJ1-2; D ambiguous. V lost 3 bases and J 5 bases, leaving 13 bases between the germline ends. This CDR3 comprises 14 residues. The CDR3 DNA reads TGTGCCAGCAGTTTTTCTGCCGGAGATTATGGCTACACCTTC. It encodes CASSFSAGDYGYTF.

This clonotype was seen repeatedly, ten times or more. The gene calls are TRBV12-3 or TRBV12-4 and TRBJ2-3, with 11 bases identical to TRBD1. The CDR3 spans 15 residues. J lost 2 bases, V lost 5 bases, and 3 bases had no gene match. The chain's CDR3 is CASSGDRGFTDTQYF. DNA of the CDR3: TGTGCCAGCAGTGGGGACAGGGGGTTCACAGATACGCAGTATTTT.

The chain couples TRBV29-1 to TRBJ2-2, with D hard to call. The CDR3 sequence is 14 residues long. Germline lookup yields CDR1 SQVTM and CDR2 ANQGSEA. Trimming took off 3 bases at V and 2 bases at J, with 10 bases between the two ends. The CDR3 protein is CSVDHRTNTGELFF. CDR3 sequence (DNA): TGCAGCGTTGACCACAGAACAAACACCGGGGAGCTGTTTTTT.

There are a few counts of this clonotype. This chain uses TRBV20-1 with TRBJ1-2, with D possibly TRBD1 on 6 matching bases. The V and J ends lost 5 bases and 4 bases respectively, with 20 bases between them. CDR1 DFQATT and CDR2 SNEGSKA come from the germline V gene (reference sequence). CDR3 length equals 15 residues. The CDR3, as DNA: TGCAGTGCTTTCCAAAGAGGGGGAATCGGCTATGGCTACACCTTC. It is translated as CSAFQRGGIGYGYTF.

Many counts were recorded for this clonotype. The chain employs TRBV28 and TRBJ1-2; D is undetermined. There are 14 residues in the CDR3. Trimming left V 5 bases short and J 4 bases short, with 14 bases between. Germline values: CDR1 MDHEN, CDR2 SYDVKM. The CDR3 bases are TGTGCCAGCAGTCCCTCCCCGGTTCGCTATGGCTACACCTTC. The encoded protein is CASSPSPVRYGYTF.

This chain links TRBV12-3 or TRBV12-4 with TRBJ2-2; D uncertain. The CDR3 sequence is 14 residues long. The V end was cut by 1 base, the J end by 6 bases, with 9 bases between. This chain's CDR3 is CASSLGGEPGELFF. CDR3 DNA: TGTGCCAGCAGTTTAGGAGGAGAGCCCGGGGAGCTGTTTTTT.

The sample holds many counts of this clonotype. This rearrangement joins TRBV29-1 to TRBJ2-7, with 8 nucleotides matching TRBD1. Germline CDR1 is SQVTM and CDR2 is ANQGSEA. This CDR3 comprises 14 residues. V shed 4 bases and J 1 base; nucleotides not matched to a gene: 6. The CDR3 loop is CSVVGTGLSYEQYF. The CDR3 nucleotides read TGCAGCGTTGTAGGGACAGGCCTTTCCTACGAGCAGTACTTC.

Ten or more counts support this clonotype. This chain links TRBV2 with TRBJ1-4; 7 bases match TRBD1. With 4 bases clipped from V and 8 bases from J, the junction kept 7 bases outside the gene matches. The V gene's germline CDR1 is SNHLY and CDR2 FYNNEI. This CDR3 has 14 residues. CDR3 bases: TGTGCCAGCAGTGGATACAGGGGCGGAGAAAAACTGTTTTTT. Translating it yields CASSGYRGGEKLFF.

The chain joins TRBV3-1 to TRBJ2-2, with D uncertain. From germline, CDR1 is LGHDT and CDR2 YNNKEL (reference sequence). V was pared by 3 bases and J by 3 bases, with 8 bases between. The CDR3 is 14 amino acids. The CDR3 reads CASSHLLDTGELFF. For the CDR3, the DNA is TGTGCCAGCAGCCACCTGCTGGACACCGGGGAGCTGTTTTTT.

This clonotype came up a few times. The V call is TRBV3-1, the J call TRBJ2-1, with TRBD2 identical over 14 bases. The germline V gene encodes CDR1 LGHDT and CDR2 YNNKEL (reference sequence). This CDR3 contains 16 residues. The V segment lost 3 bases and the J segment 7 bases; nucleotides outside the gene matches: 5. CDR3 residues: CASSQGLAGDGNEQFF. The CDR3 DNA reads TGTGCCAGCAGCCAGGGACTAGCGGGAGATGGGAATGAGCAGTTCTTC.

This clonotype was recorded many times. The chain is built from TRBV5-1 and TRBJ1-4, with D unclear. The germline CDR1 and CDR2 sequences are SGHRS and YFSETQ. Trimming cost V 4 bases and J 0 bases, with 10 bases left between them. CDR3 length: 15 residues. CDR3 DNA sequence: TGCGCCAGCAGCCCCCGACTGGCAACTAATGAAAAACTGTTTTTT. As protein: CASSPRLATNEKLFF.